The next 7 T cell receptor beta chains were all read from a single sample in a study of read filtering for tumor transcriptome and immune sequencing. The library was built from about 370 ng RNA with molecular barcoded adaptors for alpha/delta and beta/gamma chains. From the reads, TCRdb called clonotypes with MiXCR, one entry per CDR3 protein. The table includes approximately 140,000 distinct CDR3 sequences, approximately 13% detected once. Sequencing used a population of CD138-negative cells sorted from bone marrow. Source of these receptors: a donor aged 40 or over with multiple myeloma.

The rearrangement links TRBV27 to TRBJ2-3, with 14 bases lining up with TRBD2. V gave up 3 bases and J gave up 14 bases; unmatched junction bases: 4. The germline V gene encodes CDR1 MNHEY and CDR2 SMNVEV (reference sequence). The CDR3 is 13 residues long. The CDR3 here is CASSLGTSGSRYF. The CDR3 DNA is TGTGCCAGCAGTTTGGGGACTAGCGGGAGCCGGTATTTT.

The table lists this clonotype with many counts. CDR3 nucleotides: TGTGCCAGCATCGCCGGGACAGGGGAAGGAGCTTTCTTT. This gives the protein CASIAGTGEGAFF. The chain joins TRBV2 to TRBJ1-1; 10 bases fit TRBD1. Unmatched junction bases numbered 9, after V lost 7 bases and J lost 10 bases. CDR1 and CDR2 (germline): SNHLY, FYNNEI. The CDR3 length is 13 residues.

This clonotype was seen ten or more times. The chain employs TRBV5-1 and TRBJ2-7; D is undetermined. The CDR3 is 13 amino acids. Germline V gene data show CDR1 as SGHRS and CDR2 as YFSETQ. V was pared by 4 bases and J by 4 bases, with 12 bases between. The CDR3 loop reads CASSPLDGYEQYF. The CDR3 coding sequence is TGCGCCAGCAGCCCCCTGGACGGGTACGAGCAGTACTTC.

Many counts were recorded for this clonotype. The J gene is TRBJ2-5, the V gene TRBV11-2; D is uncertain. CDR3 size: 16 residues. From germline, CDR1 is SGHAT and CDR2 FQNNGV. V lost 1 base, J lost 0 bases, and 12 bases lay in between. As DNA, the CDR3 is TGTGCCAGCAGCTTAGTTGGGCAGTCAGACCAAGAGACCCAGTACTTC. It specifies CASSLVGQSDQETQYF.

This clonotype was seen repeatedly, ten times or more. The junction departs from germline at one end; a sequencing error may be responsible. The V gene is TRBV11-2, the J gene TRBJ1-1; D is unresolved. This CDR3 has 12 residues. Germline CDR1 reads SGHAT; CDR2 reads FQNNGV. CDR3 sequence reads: CASTVATPEAFF. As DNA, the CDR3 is TGTGCCAGCACCGTTGCGACTCCTGAGGCTTTCTTT.

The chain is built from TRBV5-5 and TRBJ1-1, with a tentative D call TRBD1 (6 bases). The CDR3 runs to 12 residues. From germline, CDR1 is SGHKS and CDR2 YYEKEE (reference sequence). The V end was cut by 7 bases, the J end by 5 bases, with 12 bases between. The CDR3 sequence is CASHPGVTEAFF. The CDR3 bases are TGTGCCAGCCACCCAGGGGTGACTGAAGCTTTCTTT.

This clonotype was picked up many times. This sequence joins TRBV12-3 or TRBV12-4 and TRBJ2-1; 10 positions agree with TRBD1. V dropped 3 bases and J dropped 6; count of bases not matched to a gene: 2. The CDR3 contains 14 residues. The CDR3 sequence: CASSLTGGINEQFF. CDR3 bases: TGTGCCAGCAGTTTGACAGGGGGCATCAATGAGCAGTTCTTC.